Presented here are 27 T cell receptor beta chains from one specimen sequenced in a study of T cells in localized non-small cell lung cancer. Assay used: immunoSEQ multiplex PCR; TCRdb lists only in-frame clones, some missing. The data hold around 100,000 clones, with 80% to 90% observed a single time. This specimen consisted of peripheral blood, obtained before any cancer treatment. The receptor set was obtained from a man aged 35 to 69 with stage I squamous cell lung carcinoma.

The V and J genes are TRBV28 and TRBJ2-7; D possibly uses TRBD1 or TRBD2 (6 bases each). V was trimmed by 5 bases and J by 2 bases, leaving 13 bases between them. The CDR3 is 14 residues long. From germline, CDR1 is MDHEN and CDR2 SYDVKM. The CDR3 sequence is CASSGGTSPYEQYF. In nucleotides, the CDR3 is TGTGCCAGCAGTGGAGGGACATCCCCCTACGAGCAGTACTTC.

This clone was seen once. The CDR3 nucleotides are TGCGCCACCCGTAGCGGGGGGGTTGTGAATGAGCAGTTCTTC. Amino acid sequence: CATRSGGVVNEQFF. The chain couples TRBV5-1 to TRBJ2-1; TRBD2 aligns across 11 bases. This CDR3 has 14 amino acids. J was trimmed by 7 bases and V by 9 bases; bases with no gene match: 9. Germline CDR1 and CDR2: SGHRS and YFSETQ.

The chain joins TRBV27 to TRBJ1-4; unclear D gene. Germline CDR1 reads MNHEY; CDR2 reads SMNVEV (reference sequence). V lost 5 bases to trimming and J lost 8 bases, with 12 bases between them. This CDR3 is 13 amino acids long. The CDR3 nucleotides read TGTGCCAGCAGTCCCCTTCAACGGGAAAAACTGTTTTTT. This sequence encodes CASSPLQREKLFF.

This clone was seen many times. V usage is TRBV19 and J usage is TRBJ1-1, with a tentative D call TRBD1 (5 bases). Germline CDR1 reads LNHDA; CDR2 reads SQIVND (reference sequence). V was clipped by 5 bases and J by 4 bases, with 14 bases between them. This CDR3 spans 14 amino acids. The DNA for the CDR3 is TGTGCCAGTAGTTCCCTTGCAGGGAGCACTGAAGCTTTCTTT. Residues: CASSSLAGSTEAFF.

The sample holds a few counts of this clone. J is TRBJ2-5 and V is TRBV13; the D gene is possibly TRBD1 (6 bases). The CDR3 is 14 amino acids. Trimming took 5 bases from V and 1 from J, leaving 11 bases between them. Germline values: CDR1 PRHDT, CDR2 FYEKMQ (reference sequence). Written as DNA, the CDR3 is TGTGCCAGCAGCCCTCAAGGGGGCCAAGAGACCCAGTACTTC. Encoded protein: CASSPQGGQETQYF.

CDR3 in amino acids: CASSPRTGAAVWSSGANVLTF. DNA of the CDR3: TGTGCCAGTAGTCCGCGGACAGGGGCGGCCGTTTGGAGCTCTGGGGCCAACGTCCTGACTTTC. This chain uses TRBV19 with TRBJ2-6; 9 bases align to TRBD1. CDR3 length: 21 residues. J gave up 0 bases and V 5 bases, and 17 bases lay outside the gene matches. CDR1 and CDR2 (germline): LNHDA, SQIVND (reference sequence).

V usage is TRBV28 and J usage is TRBJ1-1, with D uncertain. This CDR3 contains 13 residues. The V gene lost 1 base and the J gene lost 7 bases, with 10 bases spanning the gap. Germline loops: CDR1 MDHEN, CDR2 SYDVKM. This CDR3 is CASSLSEPLEAFF. In DNA, the CDR3 is TGTGCCAGCAGTTTATCGGAGCCGCTTGAAGCTTTCTTT.

The J gene is TRBJ1-2, the V gene TRBV6-1; D not resolved. Germline CDR1 is MNHNS and CDR2 is SASEGT. This CDR3 region has 13 residues. V was shortened by 3 bases and J by 3 bases, with 8 bases between the two germline ends. CDR3 region: CASSERVDYGYTF. Written as DNA, the CDR3 is TGTGCCAGCAGTGAGAGGGTGGACTATGGCTACACCTTC.

The rearrangement uses TRBV7-9 and TRBJ1-1, with D unresolved. V was cut by 1 base and J by 1 base, with 16 bases left in between. There are 17 residues in the CDR3. CDR1 is SEHNR, CDR2 FQNEAQ, per germline (reference sequence). The CDR3 region has the DNA TGTGCCAGCAGCTTAGTGGAACTGTTGTCCAGGAACACTGAAGCTTTCTTT. It is translated as CASSLVELLSRNTEAFF.

This chain uses TRBV4-2 with TRBJ1-2; D gene unclear. The CDR3 sequence is 19 residues long. Trimming removed 0 bases at V and 7 bases at J, with 27 bases between. The germline gives CDR1 LGHNA, CDR2 YNFKEQ. CDR3 coding DNA: TGTGCCAGCAGCCAAGAAGTAGGCGCAGCCTACGGAAGGACTAGTGGCTACACCTTC. Its translation: CASSQEVGAAYGRTSGYTF.

The chain joins TRBV27 to TRBJ1-1; TRBD1 might be the D (6 bases). V shed 3 bases and J shed 1 base, with 18 bases lying between them. This CDR3 spans 17 amino acids. Germline V gives CDR1 MNHEY, CDR2 SMNVEV (reference sequence). The CDR3 nucleotides are TGTGCCAGCAGTTTCCTCGCGGGGGGGGCCGGGAACACTGAAGCTTTCTTT. This codes for CASSFLAGGAGNTEAFF.

The V call is TRBV5-5, the J call TRBJ1-2; TRBD1 aligns across 8 bases. The V segment lost 3 bases and the J segment 4 bases; nucleotides outside the gene matches: 8. The CDR3 spans 15 residues. CDR1 is SGHKS and CDR2 is YYEKEE in the germline V gene (reference sequence). CDR3 DNA sequence: TGTGCCAGCAGCTCTTACGCGGGACAGGCCTATGGCTACACCTTC. Its translation: CASSSYAGQAYGYTF.

This rearrangement joins TRBV5-1 to TRBJ2-7; D is unresolved. The CDR3 sequence is 14 residues long. Germline CDR1 is SGHRS and CDR2 is YFSETQ. The germline V and J ends were trimmed by 1 base and 7 bases, with 15 bases remaining between them. CDR3 loop: CASSLTRGPSEQYF. The CDR3 bases are TGCGCCAGCAGCTTGACCAGAGGCCCTTCGGAGCAGTACTTC.

This clone was seen a handful of times. V gene TRBV27 combines with J gene TRBJ1-3; 7 nucleotides match TRBD1. V trimming: 3 bases; J trimming: 4 bases; junction bases outside the gene matches: 6. From germline, CDR1 is MNHEY and CDR2 SMNVEV (reference sequence). CDR3 size: 15 residues. CDR3 sequence reads: CASSLGRGSGNTIYF. The CDR3 DNA reads TGTGCCAGCAGTTTGGGCAGGGGGTCCGGAAACACCATATATTTT.

The sample holds a few counts of this clone. The rearrangement joins TRBV18 to TRBJ2-7; D gene ambiguous. From germline, CDR1 is KGHSH and CDR2 LQKENI. Trimming shortened V by 2 bases and J by 6 bases, and 14 bases separated the two germline ends. There are 14 residues in the CDR3. This chain's CDR3 is CASSPSSILGEQYF. CDR3 sequence (DNA): TGTGCCAGCTCACCAAGTTCAATCCTAGGCGAGCAGTACTTC.

CDR3 sequence (DNA): TGTGCCAGTAGTAGTCGTATTGTCACAGATACGCAGTATTTT. Encoded protein: CASSSRIVTDTQYF. The chain joins TRBV19 to TRBJ2-3; D gene unclear. The CDR3 has 14 residues. Looked up from germline, CDR1 is LNHDA and CDR2 is SQIVND (reference sequence). V shed 4 bases and J shed 2 bases, with 10 bases lying between them.

The V call is TRBV6-4, the J call TRBJ2-6; D is unclear. This CDR3 region has 13 residues. The germline V gene encodes CDR1 MRHNA and CDR2 SNTAGT. The ends were cut back, 8 bases at V and 0 bases at J, with 5 bases in the middle. The CDR3 nucleotides read TGTGCCAGCGGTAACTCTGGGGCCAACGTCCTGACTTTC. Protein product: CASGNSGANVLTF.

The rearrangement links TRBV29-1 to TRBJ1-1; D is unclear. Germline assignment: CDR1 SQVTM and CDR2 ANQGSEA. This CDR3 region has 12 residues. V was trimmed by 3 bases and J by 5 bases, leaving 10 bases between them. CDR3 residues: CSVEGGRTEAFF. The CDR3 DNA is TGCAGCGTTGAGGGAGGGAGGACTGAAGCTTTCTTT.

J is TRBJ1-2 and V is TRBV7-9; D is uncertain. Trimming cost V 1 base and J 2 bases, with 8 bases left between them. CDR3 length equals 14 residues. The germline CDR1 and CDR2 sequences are SEHNR and FQNEAQ (reference sequence). The CDR3 DNA sequence: TGTGCCAGCAGCTTAGGCGGTAGGAACTATGGCTACACCTTC. Encoded protein: CASSLGGRNYGYTF.

CDR3 loop: CAISDRVNYGYTF. The DNA for the CDR3 is TGTGCCATCAGTGATCGGGTTAACTATGGCTACACCTTC. The chain recombines TRBV10-3 with TRBJ1-2; D ambiguous. Germline V gives CDR1 ENHRY, CDR2 SYGVKD. The V end lost 3 bases, the J end lost 1 base, and 6 bases lay between the germline ends. This CDR3 is built from 13 residues.

The CDR3 bases are TGTGCCAGCAGCCAAGGCCCCGCCCGCACAGATACGCAGTATTTT. As protein: CASSQGPARTDTQYF. The rearrangement uses TRBV4-2 and TRBJ2-3; the D is unclear. The CDR3 is made up of 15 amino acids. Germline loops: CDR1 LGHNA, CDR2 YNFKEQ. V lost 1 base to trimming and J lost 1 base, with 9 bases between them.

This chain connects TRBV6-1 to TRBJ2-3; 9 bases agree with TRBD1. In germline, CDR1 is MNHNS, CDR2 SASEGT. V dropped 6 bases and J dropped 0; count of bases not matched to a gene: 1. This CDR3 is 14 amino acids long. CDR3 in amino acids: CASRTGGSTDTQYF. In DNA form, the CDR3 reads TGTGCCAGCAGGACAGGGGGGAGCACAGATACGCAGTATTTT.

The chain employs TRBV2 and TRBJ2-7; 8 bases agree with TRBD1. CDR3 size: 14 residues. V shed 3 bases and J 5 bases; nucleotides not matched to a gene: 6. CDR1 is SNHLY and CDR2 is FYNNEI in the germline V gene. CDR3 region: CASSDRQGWNEQYF. DNA of the CDR3: TGTGCCAGCAGTGACAGACAGGGGTGGAACGAGCAGTACTTC.

This clone was seen once. Here the CDR3 reads CASSLGPKGAYEQYF. For the CDR3, the DNA is TGCGCCAGCAGCTTGGGACCGAAGGGGGCCTACGAGCAGTACTTC. The genes are TRBV5-1 and TRBJ2-7; maybe TRBD1 (6 bases). This CDR3 comprises 15 residues. V dropped 0 bases and J dropped 2 bases, with 12 bases sitting between them. Germline CDR1 SGHRS, CDR2 YFSETQ.

The chain employs TRBV5-1 and TRBJ2-4, with TRBD2 matching over 8 bases. The CDR3 extends over 15 amino acids. Germline loops: CDR1 SGHRS, CDR2 YFSETQ. V was pared by 4 bases and J by 9 bases, with 12 bases of the junction left unmatched. The CDR3 DNA sequence: TGCGCCAGCAGCGGAAAACGGGGGGGCGAGGGCATTCAGTACTTC. Its protein is CASSGKRGGEGIQYF.

The chain carries TRBV15 and TRBJ2-6; D gene ambiguous. There are 15 residues in the CDR3. CDR1 is LNHNV and CDR2 is YYDKDF in the germline V gene (reference sequence). The V gene lost 5 bases and the J gene lost 1 base, with 9 bases spanning the gap. Here the CDR3 reads CATSPRLSGANVLTF. The CDR3 DNA reads TGTGCCACCAGCCCTCGCCTGTCTGGGGCCAACGTCCTGACTTTC.

V gene TRBV10-2 combines with J gene TRBJ2-3; 11 nucleotides agree with TRBD1. In germline, CDR1 is WSHSY, CDR2 SAAADI. With V trimmed by 4 bases and J by 4 bases, 7 bases remained unmatched. The CDR3 has 16 amino acids. CDR3 region: CASSAGDRGISDTQYF. The CDR3 coding sequence is TGCGCCAGCAGTGCGGGGGACAGGGGGATTTCAGATACGCAGTATTTT.